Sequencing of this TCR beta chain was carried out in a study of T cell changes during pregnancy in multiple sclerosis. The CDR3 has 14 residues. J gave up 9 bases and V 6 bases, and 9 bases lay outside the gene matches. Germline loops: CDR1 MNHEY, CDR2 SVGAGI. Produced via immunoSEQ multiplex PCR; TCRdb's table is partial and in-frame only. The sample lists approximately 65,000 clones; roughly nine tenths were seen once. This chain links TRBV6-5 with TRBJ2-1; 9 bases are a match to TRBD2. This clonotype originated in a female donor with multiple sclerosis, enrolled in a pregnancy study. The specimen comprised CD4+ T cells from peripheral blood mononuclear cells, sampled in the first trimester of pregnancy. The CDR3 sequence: CASSPGLAYAEQFF. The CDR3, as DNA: TGTGCCAGCAGCCCGGGACTAGCTTATGCTGAGCAGTTCTTC.